The T cell receptor beta chain under discussion was sequenced for a study of Ad26.COV2.S vaccination and SARS-CoV-2 variants. Study-wide context: Donor got 5x10^10 or 1x10^11 viral particles of Ad26.COV2.S. Findings and caveats of the study: Possible underestimation of total T cell responses by the TCR breadth and depth analyses was noted.

Sequencing used immunoSEQ multiplex PCR; TCRdb keeps in-frame clones, though not all of them. The sample consists of roughly 410,000 clones, under 90% of them appearing once. Stated treatment: some 20 received Ad26.COV2.S at low or high dose, single or two shots; a few received placebo; per-sample allocation not given. On day 63 after the first injection, vaccine and placebo recipients gave samples. Worth noting for this clone: Its specificity is unknown.

This clonotype was obtained from a person aged 18 to 65 who received the Ad26.COV2.S COVID-19 vaccine or a placebo. Specimen: peripheral blood, collected in a trial of Ad26.COV2.S vaccine versus placebo.

The CDR3, as DNA: TGTGCCAGCCAAACACTAGAGGCTGAAGCTTTCTTT. It translates to CASQTLEAEAFF. The rearrangement uses TRBV6-5 and TRBJ1-1; D call uncertain. This CDR3 comprises 12 residues. V dropped 8 bases and J dropped 6 bases, with 13 bases sitting between them. Germline values: CDR1 MNHEY, CDR2 SVGAGI.